The TCR beta chain under discussion was sequenced for a study of shared clonotypes between healthy human individuals. Study summary: The donor pool was made up of two women and a few men aged 18 to 49.

Adult donors, all healthy and HIV-negative, had no recent acute infections or vaccinations. At a deep level, the assay was run. TCRdb's copy holds only in-frame clones and misses some; the assay was immunoSEQ multiplex PCR. The table lists around 720,000 clones, about three quarters of them singletons. This clone was observed a handful of times. This TCR was recovered from a woman aged 30 to 39 in good health. Specimen: memory CD4+ T cells sorted from blood. The sample's subset: CD45RA-negative fraction.

CDR3 in DNA: TGTGCCAGCAGCTGGAGGGTGAACACTGAAGCTTTCTTT. Encoded protein: CASSWRVNTEAFF. The chain couples TRBV14 to TRBJ1-1; D is unresolved. The CDR3 loop spans 13 amino acids. Per germline, CDR1 SGHDN and CDR2 FVKESK. Trimming took 5 bases from V and 0 from J, leaving 7 bases between them.